The 8 T cell receptor beta chains presented below share a single source sample, sequenced in a study of blood T cell repertoires in COVID-19 (dated by TCRdb to about 2020). Library prep was done by the immunoSEQ multiplex PCR assay. TCRdb limited this immuneACCESS table to in-frame rearrangements with V and J called. A share of clones is missing; checked studies link under half to unresolved V genes, and the rest is unexplained. The sample contains 180,000 or so clones, 89% of them found a single time. The ten largest clones represent 2% to 2.5% of the sample. The sample consisted of PBMCs or T cells enriched from blood (not recorded which). These TCRs come from a woman between 40 and 50 years old with acute COVID-19.

This clone was counted only a few times. This rearrangement joins TRBV24-1 to TRBJ2-1, with 8 bases aligning to TRBD1. The germline V gene has CDR1 KGHDR and CDR2 SFDVKD. J lost 7 bases, V lost 8 bases, and 9 bases had no gene match. This CDR3 comprises 14 residues. Written as DNA, the CDR3 is TGTGCCACCACCCCAGGGGGCGCGGAGAATGAGCAGTTCTTC. Translation gives CATTPGGAENEQFF.

Only a few counts were recorded for this clone. The sample has other DNA sequences that encode this CDR3 too. The chain combines TRBV7-2 with TRBJ2-5; the D is unclear. Germline V CDR1 and CDR2: SGHTA, FQGNSA. The CDR3 totals 12 residues. Trimming removed 5 bases at V and 0 bases at J, with 4 bases between. The CDR3 here is CASSPYQETQYF. The CDR3 DNA sequence: TGTGCCAGCAGCCCGTACCAAGAGACCCAGTACTTC.

The V and J genes are TRBV9 and TRBJ2-3; D may be TRBD2 (6 bases). There are 15 residues in the CDR3. V was clipped by 0 bases and J by 2 bases, with 10 bases between them. Germline V gene lookup returns CDR1 SGDLS and CDR2 YYNGEE. The DNA for the CDR3 is TGTGCCAGCAGCGTAGTGGAGGGATACACAGATACGCAGTATTTT. This sequence encodes CASSVVEGYTDTQYF.

The chain combines TRBV5-7 with TRBJ1-4; D ambiguous. TRBV5-7 is annotated as an ORF whose role is uncertain. V lost 0 bases, J lost 7 bases, and 13 bases lay in between. The CDR3 contains 15 residues. The CDR3, as DNA: TGTGCCAGCAGCTTGGCCACCGGGCGGGGTGAAAAACTGTTTTTT. Translation gives CASSLATGRGEKLFF.

This chain connects TRBV5-4 to TRBJ2-1; D might be TRBD1 (6 bases). Looked up from germline, CDR1 is SGHNT and CDR2 is YYREEE (reference sequence). Deletions cut 7 bases from V and 2 bases from J, with 16 bases between. The CDR3 has 15 residues. The CDR3 DNA reads TGTGCCAGCGCCAGAGGGGGTGTGGCCTACAATGAGCAGTTCTTC. Protein product: CASARGGVAYNEQFF.

As DNA, the CDR3 is TGTGCCAGCAGGTGGGACAGAAGCACAGATACGCAGTATTTT. Its translation: CASRWDRSTDTQYF. This chain links TRBV6-5 with TRBJ2-3, with 7 nucleotides matching TRBD1. The CDR3 consists of 14 residues. V shed 6 bases and J 0 bases; nucleotides not matched to a gene: 3. The germline CDR1 and CDR2 sequences are MNHEY and SVGAGI.

This chain links TRBV5-1 with TRBJ2-5, with D hard to call. V lost 4 bases and J lost 5, with 12 bases in between. Germline values: CDR1 SGHRS, CDR2 YFSETQ. The CDR3 sequence is 13 residues long. The CDR3 nucleotides read TGCGCCAGCAGCCTGGCAGGTTCTGAGACCCAGTACTTC. Protein sequence: CASSLAGSETQYF. Complete variable domain (other parts from reference TRBV5-1 and TRBJ2-5): KAGVTQTPRYLIKTRGQQVTLSCSPISGHRSVSWYQQTPGQGLQFLFEYFSETQRNKGNFPGRFSGRQFSNSRSEMNVSTLELGDSALYLCASSLAGSETQYFGPGTRLLVL.

This CDR3 is CASSPGEIYEQYF. The CDR3 region has the DNA TGTGCCAGCTCACCCGGAGAGATCTACGAGCAGTACTTC. The V call is TRBV18, the J call TRBJ2-7; D gene uncertain. Germline CDR1 KGHSH, CDR2 LQKENI. The germline V and J ends were trimmed by 3 bases and 3 bases, with 9 bases remaining between them. The CDR3 consists of 13 residues.